This TCR beta chain comes out of a study of patients and donors after allogeneic stem cell transplantation. The CDR3 extends over 15 amino acids. V shed 4 bases and J shed 4 bases, with 16 bases lying between them. Germline lookup yields CDR1 LGHNA and CDR2 YSLEER. MiXCR was run by TCRdb on the RT-PCR reads, yielding one entry per CDR3 protein. The sample consists of roughly 960,000 distinct CDR3 sequences, more than 15% of them appearing once. The specimen sequenced was blood, either unsorted or a sorted T cell fraction (not recorded which). The chain uses TRBV4-3 and TRBJ1-1, with a tentative D call TRBD1 (6 bases). The source of this sequence is a human donor who was either an allogeneic HSCT recipient or a stem cell or donor lymphocyte infusion donor (not recorded which). It is not recorded whose cells these are; they may come from a transplant donor. CDR3 sequence: CASSLRQGSGTEAFF. The CDR3 bases are TGCGCCAGCAGCCTAAGGCAGGGGTCGGGCACTGAAGCTTTCTTT.